This T cell receptor beta chain is from a study of lymphopenia after photon versus proton radiotherapy. Measured with immunoSEQ multiplex PCR; TCRdb has only the in-frame clones, and not every one. Altogether approximately 160,000 clones are present, approximately 91% being singletons, with the ten largest covering about 4.3%. Study-level findings and limits: A bigger post-nadir fall in TCR diversity correlated inversely with survival time in deceased patients.

The CDR3 has 16 residues. Germline V gene sequence: CDR1 MNHEY, CDR2 SMNVEV (reference sequence). The ends were cut back, 4 bases at V and 3 bases at J, with 16 bases in the middle. Comment on this clone: Its specificity is unknown.

The material sequenced was peripheral blood, taken from a patient treated with photon-based radiotherapy. The chain employs TRBV27 and TRBJ1-5; D gene unclear. The source of this sequence is a man in his fifties with gastric cancer. As DNA, the CDR3 is TGTGCCAGCAGTTCAAGGGCTCAGAACTTCAATCAGCCCCAGCATTTT. It codes for CASSSRAQNFNQPQHF.